This passage covers 14 T cell receptor beta chains from one sample sequenced in a study of blood T cell repertoires in COVID-19. Generated by immunoSEQ multiplex PCR, the TCRdb table keeps only in-frame clones and is missing some. The sample has over 110,000 clones, about four fifths seen once. The sample consisted of peripheral blood. These receptors were taken from a man aged 65 to 85 who had recovered from COVID-19.

This chain links TRBV5-1 with TRBJ2-1, with TRBD2 matching 10 bases. The germline CDR1 and CDR2 sequences are SGHRS and YFSETQ. The V gene end was trimmed by 3 bases and the J gene end by 9 bases; junction bases not matched to a gene: 12. This CDR3 has 16 residues. The CDR3 loop reads CASSSLAGGRYGEQFF. The CDR3 bases are TGCGCCAGCAGCTCGTTAGCGGGAGGCAGGTACGGTGAGCAGTTCTTC.

This rearrangement joins TRBV30 to TRBJ2-1; TRBD1 is a possible D gene (6 bases). V shed 1 base and J shed 9 bases, with 13 bases lying between them. The CDR3 consists of 13 residues. CDR1 GTSNPN and CDR2 SVGIG come from the germline V gene (reference sequence). Here the CDR3 reads CAWSASGHGEQFF. The CDR3 coding sequence is TGTGCCTGGAGTGCCTCGGGACATGGTGAGCAGTTCTTC.

The V gene is TRBV5-1, the J gene TRBJ2-5; possible D gene TRBD2, 5 bases. The CDR3 has 15 residues. The V gene lost 2 bases and the J gene lost 5 bases, with 16 bases spanning the gap. The V gene's germline CDR1 is SGHRS and CDR2 YFSETQ. CDR3 nucleotide sequence: TGCGCCAGCAGCTTTAATAGCGCGGCGGCCGAGACCCAGTACTTC. This gives the protein CASSFNSAAAETQYF.

As concerns this clone: This sample also contains other DNA sequences that code for the same CDR3. The V and J genes are TRBV7-2 and TRBJ2-7, with 11 positions matching TRBD2. This CDR3 has 14 residues. The junction had 0 bases not matched to a gene; V was cut back by 3 bases and J by 2 bases. CDR1 SGHTA and CDR2 FQGNSA come from the germline V gene. CDR3 protein: CASSLGLAAYEQYF. CDR3 sequence (DNA): TGTGCCAGCAGCTTGGGACTAGCGGCCTACGAGCAGTACTTC. The whole variable domain, filled in from reference TRBV7-2 and TRBJ2-7, reads GAGVSQSPSNKVTEKGKDVELRCDPISGHTALYWYRQSLGQGLEFLIYFQGNSAPDKSGLPSDRFSAERTGGSVSTLTIQRTQQEDSAVYLCASSLGLAAYEQYFGPGTRLTVT.

The chain uses TRBV28 and TRBJ1-2; 9 bases match TRBD1. The ends lost 3 bases at V and 8 bases at J; junction bases unmatched: 10. Germline loops: CDR1 MDHEN, CDR2 SYDVKM. The CDR3 consists of 15 residues. This CDR3 reads CASSFRDRAVQGYTF. The DNA for the CDR3 is TGTGCCAGCAGTTTCCGGGACAGGGCTGTGCAGGGCTACACCTTC.

This CDR3 reads CAISAAGTANTGELFF. The CDR3 coding sequence is TGTGCCATCAGCGCTGCCGGGACAGCGAACACCGGGGAGCTGTTTTTT. The chain is built from TRBV10-3 and TRBJ2-2; the match to TRBD1 covers 7 bases. Per the germline V gene, CDR1 is ENHRY and CDR2 is SYGVKD. Trimming cost V 6 bases and J 0 bases; bases outside gene matches: 7. The CDR3 loop spans 16 amino acids.

The chain joins TRBV6-6 to TRBJ1-4; TRBD1 matches 8 bases. This CDR3 has 15 residues. Trimming cost V 0 bases and J 7 bases; bases outside gene matches: 4. Germline V gives CDR1 MNHNY, CDR2 SVGAGI (reference sequence). CDR3 DNA: TGTGCCAGCAGTTACTCGAGACAGGGGAGTGAAAAACTGTTTTTT. Protein: CASSYSRQGSEKLFF.

The J gene is TRBJ2-2, the V gene TRBV4-1; TRBD1 matches at 8 bases. CDR3 length equals 19 residues. V lost 0 bases, J lost 7 bases, and 16 bases stayed unmatched. Germline CDR1 is MGHRA and CDR2 is YSYEKL. The CDR3 DNA is TGCGCCAGCAGCCAAGATGTCCCCTCGGACAGGGAAATAATCGGGGAGCTGTTTTTT. As protein: CASSQDVPSDREIIGELFF.

The rearrangement uses TRBV24-1 and TRBJ2-2, with D possibly matching TRBD2 (6 bases). CDR1 KGHDR and CDR2 SFDVKD come from the germline V gene. The ends were cut back, 4 bases at V and 1 base at J, with 9 bases in the middle. This CDR3 is built from 15 residues. CDR3: CATSDGTWNTGELFF. The CDR3 DNA follows: TGTGCCACCAGTGACGGGACTTGGAACACCGGGGAGCTGTTTTTT.

J is TRBJ2-1 and V is TRBV18; 8 bases line up with TRBD2. The CDR3 is 17 residues long. Trimming cost V 1 base and J 7 bases; bases outside gene matches: 12. Germline V gene data show CDR1 as KGHSH and CDR2 as LQKENI. CDR3 protein: CASSPLAGGFPVNEQFF. CDR3 bases: TGTGCCAGCTCACCACTTGCGGGAGGTTTCCCAGTAAATGAGCAGTTCTTC.

The chain has TRBV5-1 and TRBJ2-7; 8 bases are shared with TRBD2. Germline V gene lookup returns CDR1 SGHRS and CDR2 YFSETQ. The CDR3 loop spans 15 amino acids. V lost 1 base to trimming and J lost 4 bases; unmatched junction nucleotides: 7. CDR3 region: CASSLNKLADYEQYF. In DNA, the CDR3 is TGCGCCAGCAGCTTGAATAAACTAGCGGATTACGAGCAGTACTTC.

The chain links TRBV2 to TRBJ1-1; 8 bases agree with TRBD1. Germline assignment: CDR1 SNHLY and CDR2 FYNNEI. J was trimmed by 1 base and V by 5 bases; bases with no gene match: 6. There are 15 residues in the CDR3. The CDR3 DNA follows: TGTGCCAGCAGTTCGAGACAGGGGACGAACACTGAAGCTTTCTTT. The encoded protein is CASSSRQGTNTEAFF.

The DNA for the CDR3 is TGCGCCAGCAAGACAAACACCGGGGAGCTGTTTTTT. Its translation is CASKTNTGELFF. The V call is TRBV5-1, the J call TRBJ2-2; D remains ambiguous. The V gene's germline CDR1 is SGHRS and CDR2 YFSETQ. This CDR3 is 12 amino acids long. Trimming pared 6 bases from V and 2 bases from J, leaving 5 bases between.

The V gene is TRBV27, the J gene TRBJ2-7; 9 nucleotides align to TRBD1. CDR1 and CDR2 from the germline V gene are MNHEY and SMNVEV (reference sequence). The CDR3 spans 17 residues. The V gene end was trimmed by 0 bases and the J gene end by 6 bases; junction bases not matched to a gene: 12. The DNA of the CDR3 is TGTGCCAGCAGTTTATCGGATGCCGGGACAGGGAGCCGCGAGCAGTACTTC. It yields the protein CASSLSDAGTGSREQYF.